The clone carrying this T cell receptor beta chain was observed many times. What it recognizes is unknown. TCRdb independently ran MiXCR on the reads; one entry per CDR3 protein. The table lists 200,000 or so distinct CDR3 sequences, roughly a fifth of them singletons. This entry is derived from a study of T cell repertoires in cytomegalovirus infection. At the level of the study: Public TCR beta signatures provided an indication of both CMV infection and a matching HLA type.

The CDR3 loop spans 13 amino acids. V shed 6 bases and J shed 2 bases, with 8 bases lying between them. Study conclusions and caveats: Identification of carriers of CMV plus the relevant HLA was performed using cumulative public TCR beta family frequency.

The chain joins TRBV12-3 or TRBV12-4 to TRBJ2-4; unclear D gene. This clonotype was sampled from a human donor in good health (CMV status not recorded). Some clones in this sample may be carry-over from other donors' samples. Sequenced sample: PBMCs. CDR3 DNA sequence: TGTGCCAGCAGCTCCTGGACCAAAAACATTCAGTACTTC. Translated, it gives CASSSWTKNIQYF.